Only a few counts were recorded for the clone carrying this T cell receptor (beta chain). Antigen: not known. The read ends 3 residues early relative to the CDR3; the germline J gene fills the gap. The length of the CDR3 is 14 residues. Looked up from germline, CDR1 is SGHTA and CDR2 is FQGNSA. V lost 4 bases to trimming and J lost 7 bases, with 11 bases between them. The data stem from a study of T cell clonality in common variable immunodeficiency. General study results and limits: CVID subjects had higher TCRbeta clonality than healthy controls, most marked in about a third. In common variable immunodeficiency, TCR beta chains reportedly carried fewer deletions and N-nucleotide insertions. CVID subjects shared fewer TCRbeta clones than healthy controls did.

Control and CVID samples contributed equal amounts of genomic DNA. Data came from immunoSEQ multiplex PCR; TCRdb stores just in-frame clones and leaves some out. The sample presents about 35,000 clones, none singletons. The origin of this receptor is a person between 18 and 69 years old in good health. The specimen sequenced was peripheral blood mononuclear cells. The rearrangement joins TRBV7-2 to TRBJ1-6; no definite D call. CDR3 sequence reads: CASSSRAANSPLHF. Incomplete CDR3 DNA: TGTGCCAGCAGCTCAAGAGCGGCGAATTCACCC. The whole variable domain, remainder taken from reference TRBV7-2 and TRBJ1-6, is GAGVSQSPSNKVTEKGKDVELRCDPISGHTALYWYRQSLGQGLEFLIYFQGNSAPDKSGLPSDRFSAERTGGSVSTLTIQRTQQEDSAVYLCASSSRAANSPLHFGNGTRLTVT.